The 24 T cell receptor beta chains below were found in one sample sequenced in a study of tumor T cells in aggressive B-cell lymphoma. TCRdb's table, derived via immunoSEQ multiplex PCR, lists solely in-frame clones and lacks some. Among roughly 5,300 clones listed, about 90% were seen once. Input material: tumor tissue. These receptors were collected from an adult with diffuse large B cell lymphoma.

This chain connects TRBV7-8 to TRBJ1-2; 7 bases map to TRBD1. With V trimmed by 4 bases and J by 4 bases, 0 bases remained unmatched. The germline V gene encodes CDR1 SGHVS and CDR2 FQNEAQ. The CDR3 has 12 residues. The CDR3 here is CASSSGGYGYTF. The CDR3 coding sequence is TGTGCCAGCAGCTCAGGGGGCTATGGCTACACCTTC.

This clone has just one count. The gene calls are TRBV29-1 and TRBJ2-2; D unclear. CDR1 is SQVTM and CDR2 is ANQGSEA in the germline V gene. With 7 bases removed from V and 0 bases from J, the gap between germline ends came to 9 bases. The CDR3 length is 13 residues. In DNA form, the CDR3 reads TGCAGCGCAGTGCCCCCGAACACCGGGGAGCTGTTTTTT. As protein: CSAVPPNTGELFF.

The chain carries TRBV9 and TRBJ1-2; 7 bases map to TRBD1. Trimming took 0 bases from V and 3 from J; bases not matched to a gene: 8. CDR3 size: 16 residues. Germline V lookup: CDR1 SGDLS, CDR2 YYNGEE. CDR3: CASSVAIRGRDYGYTF. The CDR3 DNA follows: TGTGCCAGCAGCGTAGCTATAAGGGGGCGAGACTATGGCTACACCTTC.

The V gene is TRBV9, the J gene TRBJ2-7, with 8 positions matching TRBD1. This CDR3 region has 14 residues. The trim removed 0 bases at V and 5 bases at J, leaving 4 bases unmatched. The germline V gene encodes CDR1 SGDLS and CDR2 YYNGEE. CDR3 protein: CASSVGRGLNEQYF. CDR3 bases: TGTGCCAGCAGCGTAGGCAGGGGGCTCAACGAGCAGTACTTC.

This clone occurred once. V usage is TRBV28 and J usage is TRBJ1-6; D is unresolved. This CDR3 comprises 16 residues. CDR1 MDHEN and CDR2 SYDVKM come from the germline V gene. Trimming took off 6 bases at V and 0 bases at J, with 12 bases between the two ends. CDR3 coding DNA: TGTGCCAGCAGCCCCGTAGAGAGCTCCTATAATTCACCCCTCCACTTT. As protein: CASSPVESSYNSPLHF.

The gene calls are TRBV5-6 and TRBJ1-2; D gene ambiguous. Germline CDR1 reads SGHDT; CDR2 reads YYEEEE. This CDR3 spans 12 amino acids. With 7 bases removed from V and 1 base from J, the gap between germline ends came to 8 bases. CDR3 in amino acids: CASAPDNYGYTF. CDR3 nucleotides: TGTGCCAGCGCGCCCGATAACTATGGCTACACCTTC.

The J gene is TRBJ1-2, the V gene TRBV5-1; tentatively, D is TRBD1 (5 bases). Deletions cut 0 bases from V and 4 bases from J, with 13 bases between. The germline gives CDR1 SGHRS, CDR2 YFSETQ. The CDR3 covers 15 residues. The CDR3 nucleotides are TGCGCCAGCAGCTTGGCGAGCGGGGGTCCCTATGGCTACACCTTC. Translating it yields CASSLASGGPYGYTF.

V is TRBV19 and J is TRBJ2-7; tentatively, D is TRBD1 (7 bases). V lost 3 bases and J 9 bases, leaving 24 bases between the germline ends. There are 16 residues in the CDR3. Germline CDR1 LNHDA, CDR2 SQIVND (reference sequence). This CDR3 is CASSMIPVAGGSVQYF. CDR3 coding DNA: TGTGCCAGTAGTATGATCCCGGTGGCAGGGGGGTCGGTGCAGTACTTC.

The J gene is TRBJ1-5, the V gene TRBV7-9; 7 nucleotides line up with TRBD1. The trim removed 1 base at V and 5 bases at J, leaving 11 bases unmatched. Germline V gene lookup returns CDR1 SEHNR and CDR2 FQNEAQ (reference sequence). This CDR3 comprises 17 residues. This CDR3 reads CASSLVAGGKFDQPQHF. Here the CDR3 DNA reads TGTGCCAGCAGCTTAGTAGCAGGGGGGAAATTCGATCAGCCCCAGCATTTT.

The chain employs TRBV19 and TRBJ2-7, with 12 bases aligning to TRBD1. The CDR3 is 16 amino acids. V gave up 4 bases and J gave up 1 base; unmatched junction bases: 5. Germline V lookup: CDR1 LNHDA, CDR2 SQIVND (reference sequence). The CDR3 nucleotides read TGTGCCAGTAGTACTCCGGGACAGGGGGCTTCCTACGAGCAGTACTTC. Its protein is CASSTPGQGASYEQYF.

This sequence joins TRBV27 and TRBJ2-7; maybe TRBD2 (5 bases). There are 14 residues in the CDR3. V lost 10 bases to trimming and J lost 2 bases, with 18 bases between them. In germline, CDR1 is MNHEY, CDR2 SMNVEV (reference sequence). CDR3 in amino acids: CATPRSIGTYEQYF. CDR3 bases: TGTGCCACTCCAAGGTCCATCGGGACCTACGAGCAGTACTTC.

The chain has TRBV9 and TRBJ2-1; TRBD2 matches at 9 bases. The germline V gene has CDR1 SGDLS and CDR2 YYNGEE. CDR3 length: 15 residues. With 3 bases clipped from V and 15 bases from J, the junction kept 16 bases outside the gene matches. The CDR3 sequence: CASSETSGPTMSTFF. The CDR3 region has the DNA TGTGCCAGCAGCGAGACTAGCGGTCCTACAATGAGCACGTTCTTC.

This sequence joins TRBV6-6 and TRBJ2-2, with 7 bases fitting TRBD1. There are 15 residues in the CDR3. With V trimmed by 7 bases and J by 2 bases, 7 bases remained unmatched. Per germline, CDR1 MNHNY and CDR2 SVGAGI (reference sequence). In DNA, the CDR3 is TGTGCCAGCACCCAGAACAGGGGTAACACCGGGGAGCTGTTTTTT. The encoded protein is CASTQNRGNTGELFF.

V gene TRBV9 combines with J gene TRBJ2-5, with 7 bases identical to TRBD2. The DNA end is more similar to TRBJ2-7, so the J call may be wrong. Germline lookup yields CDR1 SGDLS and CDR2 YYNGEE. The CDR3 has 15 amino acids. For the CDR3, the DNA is TGTGCCAGCAGCGTAGGGGGGGGAGCCCGCTACGAGCAGTACTTC. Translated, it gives CASSVGGGARYEQYF.

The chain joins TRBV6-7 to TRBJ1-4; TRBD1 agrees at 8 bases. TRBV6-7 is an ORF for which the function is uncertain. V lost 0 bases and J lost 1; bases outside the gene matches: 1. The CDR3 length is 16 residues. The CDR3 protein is CASSYSTGETNEKLFF. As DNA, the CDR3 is TGTGCCAGCAGTTACTCGACAGGGGAAACTAATGAAAAACTGTTTTTT.

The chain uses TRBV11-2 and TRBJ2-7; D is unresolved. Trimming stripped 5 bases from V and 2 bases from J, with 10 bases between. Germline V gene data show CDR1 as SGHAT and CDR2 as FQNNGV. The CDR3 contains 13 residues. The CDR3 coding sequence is TGTGCCAGCAGCCTCGACTTACCCTACGAGCAGTACTTC. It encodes CASSLDLPYEQYF. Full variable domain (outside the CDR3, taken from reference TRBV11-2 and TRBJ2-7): EAGVAQSPRYKIIEKRQSVAFWCNPISGHATLYWYQQILGQGPKLLIQFQNNGVVDDSQLPKDRFSAERLKGVDSTLKIQPAKLEDSAVYLCASSLDLPYEQYFGPGTRLTVT.

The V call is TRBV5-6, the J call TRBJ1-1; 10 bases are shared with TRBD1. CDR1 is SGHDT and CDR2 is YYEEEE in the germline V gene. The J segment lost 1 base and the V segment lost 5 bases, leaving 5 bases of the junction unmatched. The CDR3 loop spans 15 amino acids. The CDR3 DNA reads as TGTGCCAGCAGACCGGGACAGGGGAGGAACACTGAAGCTTTCTTT. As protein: CASRPGQGRNTEAFF. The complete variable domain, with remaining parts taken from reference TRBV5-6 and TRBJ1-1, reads DAGVTQSPTHLIKTRGQQVTLRCSPKSGHDTVSWYQQALGQGPQFIFQYYEEEERQRGNFPDRFSGHQFPNYSSELNVNALLLGDSALYLCASRPGQGRNTEAFFGQGTRLTVV.

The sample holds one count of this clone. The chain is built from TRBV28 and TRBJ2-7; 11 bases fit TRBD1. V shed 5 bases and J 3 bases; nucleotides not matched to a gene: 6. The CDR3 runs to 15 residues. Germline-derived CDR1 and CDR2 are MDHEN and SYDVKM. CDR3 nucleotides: TGTGCCAGCAGTCCTGCCGGGACAGGGGGCTACGAGCAGTACTTC. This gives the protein CASSPAGTGGYEQYF.

The CDR3: CASSSQLGAASTDTQYF. The CDR3 nucleotides are TGTGCCAGCAGCTCCCAGCTTGGGGCAGCCAGCACAGATACGCAGTATTTT. The chain has TRBV5-4 and TRBJ2-3, with a weak D call TRBD1 (5 bases). The CDR3 covers 17 residues. V was trimmed by 3 bases and J by 0 bases, leaving 17 bases between them. Germline lookup yields CDR1 SGHNT and CDR2 YYREEE (reference sequence).

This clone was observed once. The CDR3 loop reads CASTYRATSWGETQYF. CDR3 nucleotide sequence: TGTGCCAGCACCTACAGGGCCACTTCCTGGGGAGAGACCCAGTACTTC. The chain recombines TRBV6-6 with TRBJ2-5, with D perhaps matching TRBD1 (6 bases). This CDR3 has 16 residues. V lost 7 bases and J lost 4, with 22 bases in between. CDR1 and CDR2 from the germline V gene are MNHNY and SVGAGI (reference sequence).

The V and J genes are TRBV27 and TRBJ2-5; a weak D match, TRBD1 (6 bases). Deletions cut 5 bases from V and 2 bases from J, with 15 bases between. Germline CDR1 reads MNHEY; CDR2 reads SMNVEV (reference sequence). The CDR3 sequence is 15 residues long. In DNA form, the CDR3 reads TGTGCCAGCAGTCCCCCGGGACACCCACAAGAGACCCAGTACTTC. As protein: CASSPPGHPQETQYF.

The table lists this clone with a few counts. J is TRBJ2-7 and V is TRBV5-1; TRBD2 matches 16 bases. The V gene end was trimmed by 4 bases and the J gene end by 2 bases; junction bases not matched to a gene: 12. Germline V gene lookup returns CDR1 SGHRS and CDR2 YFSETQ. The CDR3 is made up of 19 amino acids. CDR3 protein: CASSAKPGLAGGFPYEQYF. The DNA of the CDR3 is TGCGCCAGCAGCGCCAAACCGGGACTAGCGGGGGGGTTCCCCTACGAGCAGTACTTC. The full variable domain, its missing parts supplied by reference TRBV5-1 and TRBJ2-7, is KAGVTQTPRYLIKTRGQQVTLSCSPISGHRSVSWYQQTPGQGLQFLFEYFSETQRNKGNFPGRFSGRQFSNSRSEMNVSTLELGDSALYLCASSAKPGLAGGFPYEQYFGPGTRLTVT.

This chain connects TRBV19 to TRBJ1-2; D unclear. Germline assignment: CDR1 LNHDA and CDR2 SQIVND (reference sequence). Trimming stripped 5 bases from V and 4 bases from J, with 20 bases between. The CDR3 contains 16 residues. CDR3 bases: TGTGCCAGTAGTCCTGGGCGAGTCTTCATCCTCTATGGCTACACCTTC. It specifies CASSPGRVFILYGYTF.

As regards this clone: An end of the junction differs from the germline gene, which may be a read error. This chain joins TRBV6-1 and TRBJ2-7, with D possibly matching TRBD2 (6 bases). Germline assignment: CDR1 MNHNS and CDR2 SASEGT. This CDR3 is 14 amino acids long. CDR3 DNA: TGTGCCAGCAGTGAAGAGGGGCTTTTGGGGACTCAGAGGTTC. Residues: CASSEEGLLGTQRF.